The entry below gives a single T cell receptor (beta chain) sequence along with its context. Germline trimming cut 3 bases from V and 5 bases from J; bases unmatched to any gene: 6. CDR3 length: 15 amino acids. Using immunoSEQ multiplex PCR, the repertoire was profiled, and TCRdb retains in-frame clones only, with some absent. The repertoire holds over 450,000 clones, with approximately 80% as singletons. The data are from a study of shared T cell receptors in the human thymus. This sample also appeared in a second study, on human thymus T cells. From that study: Infants served as donors; they were healthy and Finnish and were having corrective surgery for congenital heart defects. Resections from corrective heart surgery provided thymus tissue. Seemingly biased V and J gene usage marked thymic and blood repertoires. Highly overlapping thymic repertoires in unrelated individuals were reported by related research.

This TCR came from a boy under three years old with a congenital heart defect. J is TRBJ2-1 and V is TRBV23-1, with 8 bases lining up with TRBD1. TRBV23-1 is placed among ORFs of uncertain function. The specimen sequenced was thymocytes. The DNA for the CDR3 is TGCGCCAGCAGTCAGGGAAAGGACAGGGACAATGAGCAGTTCTTC. Amino acid sequence: CASSQGKDRDNEQFF.